These 2 T cell receptor beta chains came from one sample sequenced in a study of blood T cell repertoires in COVID-19. The method was immunoSEQ multiplex PCR; TCRdb's version includes in-frame clones alone and lacks a portion of them. The sample lists 40,000 to 55,000 clones, 83% occurring once. Material for sequencing was peripheral blood. The origin of the receptors is a man in his forties with acute or convalescent COVID-19.

The chain recombines TRBV14 with TRBJ2-4, with 8 bases matching TRBD1. The germline V gene has CDR1 SGHDN and CDR2 FVKESK. The CDR3 has 15 amino acids. Losses at the gene ends were 4 bases for V and 2 bases for J; bases not matched to a gene: 4. CDR3 in amino acids: CASSRGQGTKNIQYF. In DNA form, the CDR3 reads TGTGCCAGCAGCCGAGGACAGGGCACCAAAAACATTCAGTACTTC. Together with reference TRBV14 and TRBJ2-4, the CDR3 gives the full variable domain: EAGVTQFPSHSVIEKGQTVTLRCDPISGHDNLYWYRRVMGKEIKFLLHFVKESKQDESGMPNNRFLAERTGGTYSTLKVQPAELEDSGVYFCASSRGQGTKNIQYFGAGTRLSVL.

CDR3 residues: CASSQDLVQSYTF. CDR3 coding DNA: TGTGCCAGCAGCCAAGATCTCGTACAGAGCTACACCTTC. The chain links TRBV3-1 (or the pseudogene TRBV3-2) to TRBJ1-2; D unclear. V was clipped by 0 bases and J by 9 bases, with 11 bases between them. Germline lookup yields CDR1 LGHDT and CDR2 YNNKEL (reference sequence). This CDR3 has 13 amino acids.